This T cell receptor (beta chain) came from a study of beta chain features in type 1 diabetes. General study results and limits: PCR might show a preference for shorter templates, equally across patients and controls. All four CD4+ subsets from Type 1 diabetes patients carried moderately but significantly shorter TCRB CDR3s.

About this clone itself: Antigen specificity is unknown.

V lost 5 bases, J lost 1 base, and 15 bases lay in between. The germline V gene encodes CDR1 SGHAT and CDR2 FQNNGV. This CDR3 comprises 15 residues. In all sorted populations, purity surpassed 98%. Reverse transcription of all isolated RNA meant that expressed TCRB transcripts were sequenced. Assay used: immunoSEQ multiplex PCR; TCRdb lists only in-frame clones, some missing. The table has hundreds of thousands of clones, around 16% seen once. This clonotype was sampled from a man aged 18-30 years in good health. Specimen: naive CD4+ T cells from blood. The chain joins TRBV11-2 to TRBJ2-7; a possible D gene is TRBD1 (6 bases). Here the CDR3 DNA reads TGTGCCAGCAGCCACTACAGGGACGGGTCCTACGAGCAGTACTTC. Translation: CASSHYRDGSYEQYF.